Sequencing of this T cell receptor (beta chain) was carried out in a study of T cell repertoires in cytomegalovirus infection. In TCRdb, the reads were re-called with MiXCR into one record per CDR3 protein. Of 350,000 to 500,000 distinct CDR3 sequences detected, roughly 30% appear once; the ten largest clones hold roughly 13%. The V gene's germline CDR1 is MDHEN and CDR2 SYDVKM. Trimming took off 6 bases at V and 5 bases at J, with 26 bases between the two ends. The CDR3 totals 18 residues. Regarding this clonotype: The antigen remains unidentified.

Study-wide points: In two of eight donors, the top clonotype was HLA-C-restricted CMV-specific.

The V gene is TRBV28, the J gene TRBJ2-1; tentatively, D is TRBD1 or TRBD2 (6 bases each). The clonotype was recovered from a human donor in good health (CMV status not recorded). Some clones in this sample may be carry-over from other donors' samples. The sample consisted of PBMCs. CDR3 in amino acids: CASSHTDWSARDNNEQFF. The CDR3 nucleotides read TGTGCCAGCAGCCATACCGATTGGTCAGCGCGGGACAACAATGAGCAGTTCTTC.